These 9 T cell receptor beta chains were all obtained from the same sample, sequenced in a study of blood T cell repertoires in COVID-19. Sequencing used immunoSEQ multiplex PCR; TCRdb keeps in-frame clones, though not all of them. The sample carries 490,000 or so clones, more than 85% recorded once. The sample comprised PBMCs or T cells enriched from blood (not recorded which). The source of these receptors is a woman aged 55-75 years who had recovered from COVID-19.

The chain couples TRBV6-5 to TRBJ1-2; possible D gene TRBD1, 6 bases. CDR1 and CDR2 (germline): MNHEY, SVGAGI. V was shortened by 5 bases and J by 6 bases, with 16 bases between the two germline ends. The CDR3 sequence is 14 residues long. DNA for the CDR3: TGTGCCAGCAGTCAGACCGGACAGCGACATGGCTACACCTTC. Translating it yields CASSQTGQRHGYTF.

This sequence joins TRBV27 and TRBJ2-1; 8 bases agree with TRBD2. The CDR3 contains 17 residues. V was clipped by 5 bases and J by 1 base; unmatched bases: 10. Germline lookup yields CDR1 MNHEY and CDR2 SMNVEV (reference sequence). The CDR3 reads CASSPSQAGESYNEQFF. CDR3 sequence (DNA): TGTGCCAGCAGTCCCTCTCAAGCGGGGGAGTCCTACAATGAGCAGTTCTTC.

The table lists this clone with a count of one. The chain joins TRBV7-9 to TRBJ1-4; 8 positions match TRBD1. The length of the CDR3 is 15 residues. The V and J ends lost 3 bases and 8 bases, in that order; junction bases with no gene match: 8. The germline gives CDR1 SEHNR, CDR2 FQNEAQ (reference sequence). DNA of the CDR3: TGTGCCAGCAGCTTTGCCGGACAGGGAGGCGAAAAACTGTTTTTT. Encoded protein: CASSFAGQGGEKLFF. The full variable domain, completed using reference TRBV7-9 and TRBJ1-4, is DTGVSQNPRHKITKRGQNVTFRCDPISEHNRLYWYRQTLGQGPEFLTYFQNEAQLEKSRLLSDRFSAERPKGSFSTLEIQRTEQGDSAMYLCASSFAGQGGEKLFFGSGTQLSVL.

This clone has only a few counts. The gene calls are TRBV15 and TRBJ2-7; perhaps TRBD2 as D (6 bases). There are 19 residues in the CDR3. CDR1 and CDR2 from the germline V gene are LNHNV and YYDKDF (reference sequence). Trimming pared 0 bases from V and 2 bases from J, leaving 23 bases between. The CDR3 is CATSRDTPIAGRGAYEQYV. CDR3 nucleotides: TGTGCCACCAGCAGAGATACCCCCATTGCGGGGCGAGGGGCCTACGAGCAGTACGTC.

V gene TRBV11-2 combines with J gene TRBJ2-2; 12 bases match TRBD2. V lost 3 bases and J lost 0; bases outside the gene matches: 2. This CDR3 is built from 17 residues. The germline V gene has CDR1 SGHAT and CDR2 FQNNGV. DNA of the CDR3: TGTGCCAGCAGCTTCCCTAGCGGGGGGGCGAACACCGGGGAGCTGTTTTTT. Its protein is CASSFPSGGANTGELFF. Using reference TRBV11-2 and TRBJ2-2 for the parts outside the CDR3, the full variable domain is EAGVAQSPRYKIIEKRQSVAFWCNPISGHATLYWYQQILGQGPKLLIQFQNNGVVDDSQLPKDRFSAERLKGVDSTLKIQPAKLEDSAVYLCASSFPSGGANTGELFFGEGSRLTVL.

V is TRBV28 and J is TRBJ2-2, with 8 bases lining up with TRBD2. CDR1 is MDHEN, CDR2 SYDVKM, per germline. Germline trimming cut 3 bases from V and 6 bases from J; bases unmatched to any gene: 12. The length of the CDR3 is 17 residues. The CDR3 DNA reads TGTGCCAGCAGTTTCGGGCCTGCGGGGGGTAGGGCCGGGGAGCTGTTTTTT. Amino acids: CASSFGPAGGRAGELFF.

The chain combines TRBV7-6 with TRBJ1-2, with 7 bases fitting TRBD1. The CDR3 runs 13 residues. CDR1 SGHVS and CDR2 FNYEAQ come from the germline V gene. The V gene end was trimmed by 3 bases and the J gene end by 4 bases; junction bases not matched to a gene: 2. This CDR3 is CASSFPGGYGYTF. The DNA for the CDR3 is TGTGCCAGCAGCTTCCCAGGGGGCTATGGCTACACCTTC. The variable domain in full, completed from reference TRBV7-6 and TRBJ1-2, reads GAGVSQSPRYKVTKRGQDVALRCDPISGHVSLYWYRQALGQGPEFLTYFNYEAQQDKSGLPNDRFSAERPEGSISTLTIQRTEQRDSAMYRCASSFPGGYGYTFGSGTRLTVV.

V is TRBV27 and J is TRBJ2-5, with no clear D. The V gene's germline CDR1 is MNHEY and CDR2 SMNVEV (reference sequence). The germline V and J ends were trimmed by 5 bases and 0 bases, with 10 bases remaining between them. The CDR3 is 14 residues long. The CDR3 loop is CASSPIDHQETQYF. CDR3 nucleotide sequence: TGTGCCAGCAGTCCTATTGATCACCAAGAGACCCAGTACTTC.

The CDR3 DNA reads TGTGCCAGCAGTCGGGACTCTTCTTACAATGAGCAGTTCTTC. It encodes CASSRDSSYNEQFF. This chain uses TRBV11-3 with TRBJ2-1; TRBD2 might be the D (6 bases). CDR1 SGHNT and CDR2 YENEEA come from the germline V gene. CDR3 length: 14 amino acids. V was pared by 6 bases and J by 4 bases, with 13 bases between.